The 23 T cell receptor beta chains in this list originate from one sample, sequenced in a study of blood T cells in healthy people across ages. Combining a sample-barcoded 5' primer with a J-beta primer mix, a second PCR ran for roughly 6 to 12 cycles. TCRdb re-called the 5' RACE reads with MiXCR, one entry per CDR3 protein. The profile covers 1.5 million to 2 million distinct CDR3 sequences, with under 30% appearing a single time and roughly 8.2% taken by the ten largest. Sequencing was done on a sample of blood. The source of these receptors is a woman aged 30 to 39 in good health.

This clonotype was detected only a few times. The rearrangement joins TRBV7-9 to TRBJ2-6; D unclear. V was cut by 0 bases and J by 0 bases, with 15 bases left in between. CDR1 is SEHNR, CDR2 FQNEAQ, per germline (reference sequence). The CDR3 runs 19 residues. CDR3 amino acids: CASSLALTRISSGANVLTF. The CDR3 DNA follows: TGTGCCAGCAGCTTAGCGTTGACCAGAATAAGCTCTGGGGCCAACGTCCTGACTTTC.

J is TRBJ2-3 and V is TRBV12-3 or TRBV12-4, with 7 bases matching TRBD2. V lost 2 bases and J lost 4; bases outside the gene matches: 6. The CDR3 is 15 amino acids. CDR3 region: CASSLYGGRADTQYF. DNA for the CDR3: TGTGCCAGCAGTTTATACGGGGGGAGAGCAGATACGCAGTATTTT.

This clonotype was picked up a small number of times. The chain combines TRBV12-3 or TRBV12-4 with TRBJ2-5; tentative D call: TRBD2 (5 bases). V dropped 10 bases and J dropped 1 base, with 13 bases sitting between them. The CDR3 runs 13 residues. This CDR3 is CAIRRTIQETQYF. CDR3 sequence (DNA): TGTGCCATTCGGAGGACGATCCAAGAGACCCAGTACTTC.

There are a few counts of this clonotype. The J gene is TRBJ1-4, the V gene TRBV29-1; TRBD1 aligns across 7 bases. V dropped 7 bases and J dropped 7; count of bases not matched to a gene: 6. The CDR3 has 12 amino acids. CDR1 and CDR2 from the germline V gene are SQVTM and ANQGSEA. The CDR3 region is CSGQGGREKLFF. DNA of the CDR3: TGCAGCGGCCAGGGGGGCCGTGAAAAACTGTTTTTT.

About this clonotype: One end of the junction varies from germline; a read error may be responsible. In DNA, the CDR3 is TGTGCCAGCAGTTCGAAGACCAGGGGAAATCGGCCCCAGCATTTT. Amino acid sequence: CASSSKTRGNRPQHF. The chain uses TRBV12-3 or TRBV12-4 and TRBJ1-5; possible D gene TRBD1, 6 bases. This CDR3 region has 15 residues.

This clonotype was found many times. This sequence joins TRBV12-3 or TRBV12-4 and TRBJ2-7, with unresolved D. V lost 6 bases and J 0 bases, leaving 12 bases between the germline ends. This CDR3 region has 14 residues. As DNA, the CDR3 is TGTGCCAGCAGGCCCGCCGGGTCCTCCTACGAGCAGTACTTC. Encoded protein: CASRPAGSSYEQYF.

In its sample, this clonotype was seen a few times. The J gene is TRBJ2-3, the V gene TRBV9, with D perhaps TRBD2 (6 bases). Per the germline V gene, CDR1 is SGDLS and CDR2 is YYNGEE. V dropped 9 bases and J dropped 0 bases, with 17 bases sitting between them. This CDR3 has 15 amino acids. The DNA of the CDR3 is TGTGCCACCACTACTAGCTCCCTTAGCACAGATACGCAGTATTTT. Protein product: CATTTSSLSTDTQYF. The full variable domain, completed using reference TRBV9 and TRBJ2-3, is DSGVTQTPKHLITATGQRVTLRCSPRSGDLSVYWYQQSLDQGLQFLIQYYNGEERAKGNILERFSAQQFPDLHSELNLSSLELGDSALYFCATTTSSLSTDTQYFGPGTRLTVL.

The chain carries TRBV5-4 and TRBJ1-2; 9 bases map to TRBD1. From germline, CDR1 is SGHNT and CDR2 YYREEE (reference sequence). This CDR3 spans 17 amino acids. The junction had 16 bases not matched to a gene; V was cut back by 4 bases and J by 6 bases. CDR3 DNA: TGTGCCAGCAGCCCACCGGGACAGGGATTTTGGTTCGATGGCTACACCTTC. It is translated as CASSPPGQGFWFDGYTF.

The chain recombines TRBV12-3 or TRBV12-4 with TRBJ2-6, with D possibly TRBD1 on 6 matching bases. The CDR3 has 13 amino acids. V shed 8 bases and J shed 2 bases, with 7 bases lying between them. The CDR3 nucleotides are TGTGCCAGCGACAGGCCTGGGGCCAACGTCCTGACTTTC. Protein product: CASDRPGANVLTF.

This clonotype was seen ten or more times. The V gene is TRBV28, the J gene TRBJ2-7; 10 nucleotides line up with TRBD1. The germline gives CDR1 MDHEN, CDR2 SYDVKM. The CDR3 contains 12 residues. Trimming at V came to 8 bases and at J to 3 bases, leaving 1 base not matched to a gene. In DNA, the CDR3 is TGTGCCAGCGGGGACAGGGGCTACGAGCAGTACTTC. Amino acids: CASGDRGYEQYF.

A few counts support this clonotype. The chain uses TRBV6-6 and TRBJ1-5; 8 bases are a match to TRBD1. The CDR3 extends over 15 amino acids. With 5 bases clipped from V and 7 bases from J, the junction kept 10 bases outside the gene matches. Germline CDR1 reads MNHNY; CDR2 reads SVGAGI (reference sequence). The CDR3 DNA follows: TGTGCCAGCAGTATACAAGGACAGGGTAAGCAGCCCCAGCATTTT. This translates into CASSIQGQGKQPQHF.

This rearrangement joins TRBV12-3 or TRBV12-4 to TRBJ2-1, with D possibly TRBD2 on 6 matching bases. Trimming pared 3 bases from V and 8 bases from J, leaving 17 bases between. The CDR3 length is 15 residues. CDR3 residues: CASSFTGLGNDEQFF. The CDR3, as DNA: TGTGCCAGCAGTTTTACGGGACTGGGGAATGATGAGCAGTTCTTC.

In regard to this clonotype: Germline and junction disagree at one end, which may indicate a read error. The rearrangement joins TRBV15 to TRBJ2-1; 9 bases align to TRBD2. CDR1 and CDR2 (germline): LNHNV, YYDKDF (reference sequence). The length of the CDR3 is 16 residues. The CDR3 bases are TGTGCCCCCAGCAGAGATTGGGGACTAGCCTCCAATGAGCAGTTCTTC. This sequence encodes CAPSRDWGLASNEQFF.

The chain is built from TRBV4-3 and TRBJ2-1; TRBD2 aligns across 8 bases. The CDR3 covers 19 residues. From germline, CDR1 is LGHNA and CDR2 YSLEER. V trimming: 1 base; J trimming: 0 bases; junction bases outside the gene matches: 11. This chain's CDR3 is CASSQVGLAGRISYNEQFF. The CDR3 coding sequence is TGCGCCAGCAGCCAAGTTGGGCTAGCGGGCCGTATCTCCTACAATGAGCAGTTCTTC.

This clonotype was counted a few times. V is TRBV2 and J is TRBJ1-2; D might be TRBD1 (6 bases). Between the trimmed V and J ends, which lost 11 bases and 4 bases, there was a span of 20 bases. The CDR3 is 14 amino acids. Germline V gene data show CDR1 as SNHLY and CDR2 as FYNNEI. Written as DNA, the CDR3 is TGTGCCGGGACACACCTCAGGGAACCCTATGGCTACACCTTC. Residues: CAGTHLREPYGYTF.

This clonotype was picked up one time. A much larger clone lies a single base off, so this may be a read error. This chain links TRBV5-1 with TRBJ2-1, with TRBD1 matching over 8 bases. J lost 7 bases, V lost 0 bases, and 9 bases had no gene match. Per the germline V gene, CDR1 is SGHRS and CDR2 is YFSETQ. This CDR3 region has 16 residues. CDR3 region: CASSLDRTGKPNEQFF. CDR3 nucleotide sequence: TGCGCCAGCAGCTTGGACCGGACAGGGAAACCAAATGAGCAGTTCTTC.

This clonotype was seen more than once but under ten times. The J gene is TRBJ2-4, the V gene TRBV19; no reliable D call. The V gene's germline CDR1 is LNHDA and CDR2 SQIVND (reference sequence). V gave up 5 bases and J gave up 9 bases, with 11 bases separating them. The CDR3 loop spans 12 amino acids. The CDR3 region is CASSRGPGIQYF. The CDR3 DNA reads TGTGCCAGTAGTCGTGGCCCGGGCATTCAGTACTTC.

This clonotype occurred a few times. The chain couples TRBV7-9 to TRBJ1-2; unclear D gene. The CDR3 has 12 residues. Per germline, CDR1 SEHNR and CDR2 FQNEAQ (reference sequence). V dropped 10 bases and J dropped 1 base, with 10 bases sitting between them. The CDR3 protein is CATPTSNYGYTF. The CDR3 nucleotides are TGTGCCACCCCGACAAGTAACTATGGCTACACCTTC.

J is TRBJ2-5 and V is TRBV4-1, with 10 bases aligning to TRBD2. The CDR3 totals 16 residues. V lost 4 bases and J lost 1; bases outside the gene matches: 6. Germline CDR1 is MGHRA and CDR2 is YSYEKL. The CDR3 reads CASSPLAGGLQETQYF. The CDR3 DNA follows: TGCGCCAGCAGCCCCTTAGCGGGGGGCCTCCAAGAGACCCAGTACTTC.

A few counts support this clonotype. The genes are TRBV12-3 or TRBV12-4 and TRBJ1-1, with 8 bases fitting TRBD1. This CDR3 spans 15 amino acids. Trimming removed 4 bases from V and 6 bases from J; junction bases left unmatched: 10. The CDR3 region is CASSWDRTSGAEAFF. The CDR3 nucleotides are TGTGCCAGCAGTTGGGACAGGACAAGCGGGGCTGAAGCTTTCTTT.

In the case of this clonotype: This may stem from a read error, because a much larger clone lies one nucleotide away. The V call is TRBV29-1, the J call TRBJ2-1; TRBD1 might be the D (5 bases). The CDR3 is made up of 10 amino acids. Germline CDR1 is SQVTM and CDR2 is ANQGSEA. The CDR3 here is CSVMDNKQFF. Written as DNA, the CDR3 is TGCAGCGTTATGGACAATAAGCAGTTCTTC.

This clonotype came up many times. The chain uses TRBV7-2 and TRBJ1-2; D remains unclear. V lost 4 bases, J lost 0 bases, and 12 bases lay in between. This CDR3 has 15 amino acids. CDR1 and CDR2 (germline): SGHTA, FQGNSA. The CDR3 bases are TGTGCCAGCAGCTCTTCGACACAAGCTAACTATGGCTACACCTTC. Protein sequence: CASSSSTQANYGYTF. The full variable domain, rest sourced from reference TRBV7-2 and TRBJ1-2, is GAGVSQSPSNKVTEKGKDVELRCDPISGHTALYWYRQSLGQGLEFLIYFQGNSAPDKSGLPSDRFSAERTGGSVSTLTIQRTQQEDSAVYLCASSSSTQANYGYTFGSGTRLTVV.

Points on this clonotype: A single base separates this from a much larger clone, so it may be a read error. CDR3 nucleotide sequence: TGTGCCAGCACCCCCGGGTCCTACAATGAGCAGTACTTC. It yields the protein CASTPGSYNEQYF. This chain uses TRBV12-3 or TRBV12-4 with TRBJ2-1, with unresolved D. The DNA end favors TRBJ2-7, so the J call may be wrong. The CDR3 is 13 amino acids.